This section outlines one TCR beta chain sequence together with its context. An input of about 0.5 to 1 ug of RNA was subjected to reverse transcription using random hexamers. TCRdb called the immunoSEQ multiplex PCR reads again in MiXCR, with one record for every CDR3 protein. The data contain about 200,000 distinct CDR3 sequences, 85% to 95% of them singletons. The source of the sample is a study of CD8 T cells in Susac syndrome. J lost 5 bases, V lost 4 bases, and 6 bases had no gene match. This CDR3 is built from 14 residues. Germline CDR1 is KGHDR and CDR2 is SFDVKD. The TCR sequence derives from a human donor in good health. V and J are TRBV24-1 and TRBJ2-5; 7 bases agree with TRBD2. Material for sequencing was CD4+ T cells from PBMCs. The CDR3 spells CATSDPGRGETQYF. In nucleotides, the CDR3 is TGTGCCACCAGTGACCCTGGGCGGGGGGAGACCCAGTACTTC.